This record covers a single TCR beta chain. Its cognate antigen is unknown. The sample belongs to a study of metastatic and nonmetastatic thyroid tumors. On the study more broadly: Comparison of repertoires was carried out across blood and tumor or nodule tissue from malignant and benign thyroid patients.

The CDR3 extends over 12 amino acids. V shed 7 bases and J 10 bases; nucleotides not matched to a gene: 7. Germline V gives CDR1 SNHLY, CDR2 FYNNEI. In the original processing: Researchers built a distant-metastasis classifier for papillary thyroid cancer that drew on CDR3 differences across clinicopathological groups. TCRdb recomputed clones from the PCR reads via MiXCR. V and J calls and clone size were set by TCRdb, not the authors. There are over 15,000 clones in the sample; approximately 30% occur only once, and about 10% lies in the top ten. Nobody among the patients had been given any treatment before thyroid surgery. Whole-study results and caveats: In both blood and tumor samples, TCR beta diversity was reported significantly higher for malignant than benign nodules.

This receptor was taken from a female donor with papillary thyroid cancer or a benign thyroid nodule (not recorded which). Some clones in this sample may be carry-over from other donors' samples. The sample taken for sequencing was tumor tissue. J is TRBJ2-1 and V is TRBV2; 7 positions agree with TRBD1. Written as DNA, the CDR3 is TGTGCCAGCAAGCTACAGGGGCACGAGCAGTTCTTC. This sequence encodes CASKLQGHEQFF.